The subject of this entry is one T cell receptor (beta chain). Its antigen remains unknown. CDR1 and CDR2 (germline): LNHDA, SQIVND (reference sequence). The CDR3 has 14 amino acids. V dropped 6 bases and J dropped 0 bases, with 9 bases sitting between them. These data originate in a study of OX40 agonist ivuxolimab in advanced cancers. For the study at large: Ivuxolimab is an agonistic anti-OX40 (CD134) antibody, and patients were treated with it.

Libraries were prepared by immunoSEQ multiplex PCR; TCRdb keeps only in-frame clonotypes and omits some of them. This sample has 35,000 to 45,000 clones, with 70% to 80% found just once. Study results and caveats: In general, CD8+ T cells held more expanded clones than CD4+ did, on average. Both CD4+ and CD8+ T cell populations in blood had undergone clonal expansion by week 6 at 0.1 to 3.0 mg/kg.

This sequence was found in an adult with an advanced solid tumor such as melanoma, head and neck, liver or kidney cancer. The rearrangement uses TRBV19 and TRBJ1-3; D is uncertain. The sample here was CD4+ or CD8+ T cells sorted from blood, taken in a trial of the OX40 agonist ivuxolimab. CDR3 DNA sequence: TGTGCCAGTAGCCTGCGGGGCTCTGGAAACACCATATATTTT. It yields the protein CASSLRGSGNTIYF.